The rows below give T cell receptor beta chains drawn from one sample of a study of blood T cell repertoires in COVID-19. Sequencing was performed with immunoSEQ multiplex PCR; in TCRdb, only in-frame clones are kept and a portion is missing. The repertoire holds 150,000 to 200,000 clones, with roughly 80% as singletons. Sequencing used PBMCs or T cells enriched from blood (not recorded which). These receptors originate from a man in his fifties or sixties who had been exposed to COVID-19. The CDR3 runs from the conserved cysteine through the conserved F or W. D genes are given only for firm matches. Size values are once, few and many counts, or a class for expanded clones, and some rows have none.

CASSYRDRDNSPLHF | TGTGCCAGCAGCTACCGGGACAGGGATAATTCACCCCTCCACTTT | TRBJ1-6 | TRBD1 | NA | TRBV5-6
CASKGGHYNEQFF | TGCGCCAGCAAGGGGGGGCATTACAATGAGCAGTTCTTC | TRBJ2-1 | NA | NA | TRBV10-1
CASSLHPGQRHF | TGTGCCAGCAGTTTGCACCCCGGACAGCGACATTTT | TRBJ1-5 | NA | NA | TRBV12-3/TRBV12-4
CASSPLSGNTIYF | TGTGCCAGCAGCCCTCTCTCTGGAAACACCATATATTTT | TRBJ1-3 | NA | NA | TRBV11-3
CASGPGLTGTQYF | TGTGCTAGTGGTCCCGGACTGACGGGGACCCAGTACTTC | TRBJ2-5 | NA | NA | TRBV12-5
CASSSAPGLAGSAKIYEQYF | TGTGCCAGCAGCTCAGCCCCGGGGCTAGCGGGATCCGCTAAGATCTACGAGCAGTACTTC | TRBJ2-7 | TRBD2 | few | TRBV11-3
CASSIELWRETGYTF | TGTGCCAGTAGTATTGAATTATGGAGGGAAACTGGCTACACCTTC | TRBJ1-2 | NA | NA | TRBV19
CSVEAMDRGRDRYNEQFF | TGCAGCGTTGAAGCTATGGACAGGGGGCGGGACCGGTACAATGAGCAGTTCTTC | TRBJ2-1 | TRBD1 | NA | TRBV29-1
CAWSEHTGELFF | TGTGCCTGGAGTGAGCACACCGGGGAGCTGTTTTTT | TRBJ2-2 | NA | NA | TRBV30
CASMLSGSSLETQYF | TGTGCCAGTATGCTTAGCGGGAGTTCACTCGAGACCCAGTACTTC | TRBJ2-5 | TRBD2 | NA | TRBV19
CASSYRGYNQPQHF | TGTGCCAGCAGTTATAGAGGGTACAATCAGCCCCAGCATTTT | TRBJ1-5 | NA | once | TRBV6-6
CASSTTQGAAEAFF | TGTGCCAGTAGTACGACGCAGGGGGCGGCTGAAGCTTTCTTT | TRBJ1-1 | TRBD1 | NA | TRBV19
CASSLGAGDYGYTF | TGCGCCAGCAGCTTGGGGGCAGGGGACTATGGCTACACCTTC | TRBJ1-2 | NA | NA | TRBV5-1
CASSLNAGRLFF | TGTGCCAGCAGTTTAAACGCTGGGCGCCTGTTTTTT | TRBJ1-4 | NA | once | TRBV12-3/TRBV12-4
CASSSGLAGGTPTDTQYF | TGCGCCAGCAGCTCAGGACTAGCGGGAGGGACTCCCACAGATACGCAGTATTTT | TRBJ2-3 | TRBD2 | NA | TRBV5-1
CASSLVGQDRNTEAFF | TGTGCCAGCAGCTTGGTTGGGCAAGACAGGAACACTGAAGCTTTCTTT | TRBJ1-1 | NA | NA | TRBV5-6
CASSVGVAYNSPLHF | TGTGCCAGCAGCGTAGGGGTTGCCTATAATTCACCCCTCCACTTT | TRBJ1-6 | NA | NA | TRBV5-4
CASSIAGSNTGELFF | TGTGCCAGCAGTATAGCGGGATCGAACACCGGGGAGCTGTTTTTT | TRBJ2-2 | TRBD2 | NA | TRBV2
CASSFSRLAGGPGTDTQYF | TGTGCCAGCAGTTTCTCCCGACTAGCGGGAGGGCCTGGAACAGATACGCAGTATTTT | TRBJ2-3 | TRBD2 | NA | TRBV28
CASSQEGTGIGSPLHF | TGCGCCAGCAGCCAAGAGGGAACAGGGATAGGTTCACCCCTCCACTTT | TRBJ1-6 | NA | NA | TRBV4-1
CASSSTTTSGRTGELFF | TGCGCCAGCAGCTCAACCACGACTAGCGGGAGAACCGGGGAGCTGTTTTTT | TRBJ2-2 | TRBD2 | NA | TRBV5-1
CASSVTSPNEQFF | TGTGCCAGCAGTGTCACTAGTCCCAATGAGCAGTTCTTC | TRBJ2-1 | NA | NA | TRBV28
CASSIDRGAYNEQFF | TGTGCCAGCAGTATTGACAGGGGGGCCTACAATGAGCAGTTCTTC | TRBJ2-1 | TRBD1 | NA | TRBV2
CASSPTGGYYEQYF | TGTGCCAGCAGCCCGACAGGGGGCTACTACGAGCAGTACTTC | TRBJ2-7 | TRBD1 | NA | TRBV7-8
CASSGRPPYEQYF | TGCGCCAGCAGCGGGAGGCCCCCCTACGAGCAGTACTTC | TRBJ2-7 | NA | once | TRBV4-1
CASSEPGRASTDTQYF | TGTGCCAGCAGTGAACCGGGGAGGGCTAGCACAGATACGCAGTATTTT | TRBJ2-3 | TRBD2 | NA | TRBV6-1
CASSQWGGIGELFF | TGCGCCAGCAGTCAATGGGGGGGGATCGGGGAGCTGTTTTTT | TRBJ2-2 | TRBD2 | NA | TRBV23-1
CASSILGQWGNYEQYF | TGTGCCAGTAGTATACTAGGACAGTGGGGAAACTACGAGCAGTACTTC | TRBJ2-7 | NA | NA | TRBV19
CASSFLGEGREQFF | TGTGCCAGCAGTTTTTTGGGGGAGGGCCGCGAGCAGTTCTTC | TRBJ2-1 | TRBD2 | NA | TRBV27
CASSSGLAGTEQFF | TGTGCCAGCAGCTCGGGACTAGCGGGGACTGAGCAGTTCTTC | TRBJ2-1 | TRBD2 | few | TRBV7-8
CASSPDRPRTDTQYF | TGTGCCAGCAGCCCGGACAGGCCCCGCACAGATACGCAGTATTTT | TRBJ2-3 | TRBD1 | NA | TRBV3-1/TRBV3-2
CASSLFGLAANTGELFF | TGTGCCAGCAGCTTATTCGGACTAGCGGCGAACACCGGGGAGCTGTTTTTT | TRBJ2-2 | TRBD2 | NA | TRBV5-6